This T cell receptor beta chain was retrieved from a study of a mutant IDH1 vaccine in newly diagnosed glioma. Study-wide context: Vaccination followed radiotherapy alone by 4-6 weeks, or accompanied temozolomide cycles. Patients had received radiotherapy, temozolomide, or both previously, most receiving both. The study, taken as a whole, reports: Altogether, 80% to 95% of patients exhibited vaccine-induced immune responses.

Time point: week 47, end of study. Vaccinated patients received 300 ug of mutant IDH1 20-mer peptide per dose, with topical imiquimod. New IDH1-mutant, ATRX-lost WHO grade 3 or 4 astrocytomas occurred in donors. To note about this clone: Its antigen is unknown.

In germline, CDR1 is SQVTM, CDR2 ANQGSEA. The CDR3 extends over 11 amino acids. V was cut by 4 bases and J by 1 base, with 4 bases left in between. The table came from immunoSEQ multiplex PCR; TCRdb's copy has only in-frame clones and leaves some out. The profile shows tens of thousands of clones, roughly 82% of them singletons. This sample comprised PBMCs, obtained from a glioma patient whose treatment included an IDH1 peptide vaccine. The rearrangement uses TRBV29-1 and TRBJ1-1; D is unclear. The source of this sequence is a man aged 18 to 29 with glioma. Some clones in this sample may be carry-over from other donors' samples. The CDR3 nucleotides are TGCAGCGTTGGAGAGAACACTGAAGCTTTCTTT. Its translation: CSVGENTEAFF.